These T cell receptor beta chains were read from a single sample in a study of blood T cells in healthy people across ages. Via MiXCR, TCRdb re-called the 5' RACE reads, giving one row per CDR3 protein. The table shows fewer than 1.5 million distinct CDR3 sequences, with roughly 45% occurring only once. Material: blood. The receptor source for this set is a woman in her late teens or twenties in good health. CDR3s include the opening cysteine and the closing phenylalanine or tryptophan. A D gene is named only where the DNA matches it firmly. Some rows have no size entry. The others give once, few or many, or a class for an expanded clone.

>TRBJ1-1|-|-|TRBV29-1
CSVELAREGGTEAFF
TGCAGCGTTGAACTCGCCCGGGAGGGGGGCACTGAAGCTTTCTTT
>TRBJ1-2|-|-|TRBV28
CASSRGFEGYTF
TGTGCCAGCAGCCGGGGCTTCGAGGGCTACACCTTC
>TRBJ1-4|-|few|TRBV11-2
CASNRQENNEKLFF
TGTGCCAGCAACCGACAGGAGAATAATGAAAAACTGTTTTTT
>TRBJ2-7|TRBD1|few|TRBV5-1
CASSPGGSDYEQYF
TGCGCCAGCAGCCCAGGGGGATCGGATTACGAGCAGTACTTC
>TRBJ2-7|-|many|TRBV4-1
CASSQEVKYEQYF
TGCGCCAGCAGCCAAGAAGTAAAGTACGAGCAGTACTTC
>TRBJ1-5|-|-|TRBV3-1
CASSLKGQNQPQHF
TGTGCCAGCAGCCTAAAGGGACAAAATCAGCCCCAGCATTTT
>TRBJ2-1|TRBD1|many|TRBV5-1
CATSTGVEYNEQFF
TGCGCCACCTCGACAGGGGTAGAATACAATGAGCAGTTCTTC
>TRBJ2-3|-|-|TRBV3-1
CASSQGVRGGVTDTQYF
TGTGCCAGCAGCCAAGGGGTCCGAGGCGGGGTGACAGATACGCAGTATTTT
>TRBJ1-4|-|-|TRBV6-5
CASSYRAGANEKLFF
TGTGCCAGCAGTTACCGGGCAGGGGCTAATGAAAAACTGTTTTTT
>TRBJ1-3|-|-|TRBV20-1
CSASDPGGNTIYF
TGCAGTGCTAGTGACCCCGGGGGTAACACCATATATTTT
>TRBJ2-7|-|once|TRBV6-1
CASRSPWGSAYEQYF
TGTGCCAGCAGATCCCCATGGGGCAGCGCCTACGAGCAGTACTTC
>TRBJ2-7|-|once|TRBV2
CASSAGSSISYEQYF
TGTGCCAGCAGTGCAGGAAGCTCTATCTCCTACGAGCAGTACTTC
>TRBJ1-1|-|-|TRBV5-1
CASSLAGSINTEAFF
TGCGCCAGCAGCTTGGCTGGGTCCATAAACACTGAAGCTTTCTTT
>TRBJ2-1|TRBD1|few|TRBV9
CASSPAIGTGGLDEQFF
TGTGCCAGCAGCCCTGCAATAGGGACAGGGGGTCTCGATGAGCAGTTCTTC
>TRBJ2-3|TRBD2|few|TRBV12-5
CASGSGLAAGADTQYF
TGTGCTAGTGGTTCGGGACTAGCGGCCGGGGCAGATACGCAGTATTTT
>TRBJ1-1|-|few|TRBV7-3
CASSPGGGHTEAFF
TGTGCCAGCAGCCCCGGAGGGGGTCACACTGAAGCTTTCTTT
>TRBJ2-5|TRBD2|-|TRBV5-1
CASSWRGLADETQYF
TGCGCCAGCAGCTGGCGGGGACTAGCGGACGAGACCCAGTACTTC
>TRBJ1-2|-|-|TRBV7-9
CASNLLPYGYTF
TGTGCCAGCAACCTCCTACCCTATGGCTACACCTTC
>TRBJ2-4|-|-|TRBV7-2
CASSLVSMGAKNIQYF
TGTGCCAGCAGCTTAGTTAGTATGGGGGCCAAAAACATTCAGTACTTC
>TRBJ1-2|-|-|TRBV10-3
CAISESGGANCGYTF
TGTGCCATCAGTGAGTCCGGGGGGGCCAACTGTGGCTACACCTTC
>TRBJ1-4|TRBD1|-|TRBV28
CASSFRQGRTNEKLFF
TGTGCCAGCAGTTTCCGACAGGGGCGCACTAATGAAAAACTGTTTTTT
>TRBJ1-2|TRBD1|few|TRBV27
CASSLSGTGTGYTF
TGTGCCAGCAGTTTATCCGGGACAGGGACTGGCTACACCTTC
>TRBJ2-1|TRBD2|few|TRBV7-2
CASSLVSGTSGNEQFF
TGTGCCAGCAGCTTAGTCTCCGGGACTAGCGGGAATGAGCAGTTCTTC
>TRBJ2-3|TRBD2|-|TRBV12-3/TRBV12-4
CASSQRTSGTGTQYF
TGTGCCAGCAGTCAACGGACTAGCGGGACCGGTACGCAGTATTTT
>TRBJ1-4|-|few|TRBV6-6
CASSPAPLNEKLFF
TGTGCCAGCAGCCCGGCCCCGCTAAATGAAAAACTGTTTTTT
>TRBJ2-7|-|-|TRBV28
CASHNPGFSYEQYF
TGTGCCAGCCATAATCCAGGATTCTCCTACGAGCAGTACTTC
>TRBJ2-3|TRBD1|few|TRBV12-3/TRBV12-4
CASSRQGQVNTDTQYF
TGTGCCAGCAGCCGACAGGGCCAGGTGAACACAGATACGCAGTATTTT